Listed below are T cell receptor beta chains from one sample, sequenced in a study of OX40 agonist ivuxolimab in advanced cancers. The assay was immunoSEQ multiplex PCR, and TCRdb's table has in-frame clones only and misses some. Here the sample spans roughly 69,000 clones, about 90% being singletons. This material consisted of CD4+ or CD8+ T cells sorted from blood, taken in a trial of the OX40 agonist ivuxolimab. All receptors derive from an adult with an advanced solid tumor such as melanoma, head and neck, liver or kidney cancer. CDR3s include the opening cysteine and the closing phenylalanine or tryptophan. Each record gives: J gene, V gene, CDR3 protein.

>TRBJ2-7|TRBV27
CASSRLAAVDASYEQYF
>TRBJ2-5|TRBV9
CASSAGTGGETQYF
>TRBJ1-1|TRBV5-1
CASSLEGAPGRGEAFF
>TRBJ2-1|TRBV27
CASSSSRLAGIYNEQFF
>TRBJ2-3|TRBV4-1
CASRQEGTDTQYF
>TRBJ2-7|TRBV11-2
CASSLDLAGNPPYEQYF
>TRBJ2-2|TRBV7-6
CASSLGAGNTGELFF
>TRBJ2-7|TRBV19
CASSPGTYEQYF
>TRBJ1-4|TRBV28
CASSYNEKLFF
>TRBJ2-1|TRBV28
CASYRAYNEQFF
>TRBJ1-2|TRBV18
CASSPPGTVNYGYTF
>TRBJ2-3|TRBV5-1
CASSLAGGRASDTQYF
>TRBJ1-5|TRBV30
CAWAGQSNQPQHF
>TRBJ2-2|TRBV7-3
CASSPIGRVAGVRTGELFF
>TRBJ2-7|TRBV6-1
CASSEVELYEQYF
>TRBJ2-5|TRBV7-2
CASSPGGGETQYF
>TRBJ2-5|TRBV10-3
CAISGGPAAQETQYF
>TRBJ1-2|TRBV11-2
CASSPGPANYGYTF
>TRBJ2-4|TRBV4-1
CASSQGGRVRDLAKNIQYF
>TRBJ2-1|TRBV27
CASREAGVAGDEQFF
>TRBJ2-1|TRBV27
CASSFYNEQFF
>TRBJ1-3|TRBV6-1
CASSEAWLSPGNTIYF
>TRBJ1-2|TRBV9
CASSTRMWDDYGYTF
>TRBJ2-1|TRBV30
CAWSVGFGTGGSGEQFF
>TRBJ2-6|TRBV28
CASSFHRADSGANVLTF
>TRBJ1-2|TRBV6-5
CASSYSDTGYGYTF
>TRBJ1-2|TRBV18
CASSLDRGPRGYTF
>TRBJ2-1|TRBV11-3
CASINQRGTYNEQFF
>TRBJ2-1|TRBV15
CATSREWDRARDYNEQFF
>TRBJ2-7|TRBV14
CASSQGSAGVPYEQYF
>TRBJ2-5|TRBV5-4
CASSWGRVGGTQYF
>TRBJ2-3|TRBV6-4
CASSEASGTSTDTQYF
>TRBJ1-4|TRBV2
CASSQSLEKLFF
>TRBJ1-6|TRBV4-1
CASSQDRAGGNSPLHF
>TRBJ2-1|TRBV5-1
CASSLVAGGSSNEQFF
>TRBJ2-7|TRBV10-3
CAISRGTSGTAYEQYF
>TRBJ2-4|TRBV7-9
CASSLARDLAKNIQYF
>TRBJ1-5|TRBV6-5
CASSGSTGNQPQHF
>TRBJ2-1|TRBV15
CATSRGQGALNNEQFF
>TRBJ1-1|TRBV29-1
CSGWPGGQGAFF
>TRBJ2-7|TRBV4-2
CASSQGPSGRYSYEQYF
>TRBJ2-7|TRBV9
CASSVGTEPYEQYF
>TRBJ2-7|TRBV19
CASSDRGKGSYEQYF
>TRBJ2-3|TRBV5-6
CASSYGLAGPTDTQYF
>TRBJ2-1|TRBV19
CATCEGPSYNEQFF
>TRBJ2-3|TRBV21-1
CASSKQGSRTDTQYF
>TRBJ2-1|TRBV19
CASGEGGRVGEQFF
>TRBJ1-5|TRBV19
CASSIIETPPQHF
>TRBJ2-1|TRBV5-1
CASVASGYNEQFF